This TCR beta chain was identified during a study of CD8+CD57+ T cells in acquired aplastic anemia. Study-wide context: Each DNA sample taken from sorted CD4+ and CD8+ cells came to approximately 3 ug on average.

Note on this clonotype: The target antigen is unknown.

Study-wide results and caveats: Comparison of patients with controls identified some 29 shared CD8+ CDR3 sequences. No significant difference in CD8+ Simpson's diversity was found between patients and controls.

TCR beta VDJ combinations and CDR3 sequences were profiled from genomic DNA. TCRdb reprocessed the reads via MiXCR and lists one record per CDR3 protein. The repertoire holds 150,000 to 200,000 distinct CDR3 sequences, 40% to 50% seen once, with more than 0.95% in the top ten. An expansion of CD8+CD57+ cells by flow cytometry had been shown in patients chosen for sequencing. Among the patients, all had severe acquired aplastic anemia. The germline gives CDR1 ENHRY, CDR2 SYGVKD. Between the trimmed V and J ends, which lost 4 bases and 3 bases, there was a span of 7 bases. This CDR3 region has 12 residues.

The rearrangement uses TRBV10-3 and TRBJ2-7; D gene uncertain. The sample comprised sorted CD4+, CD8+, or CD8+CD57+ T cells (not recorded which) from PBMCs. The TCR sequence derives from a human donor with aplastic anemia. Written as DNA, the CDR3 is TGTGCCATCAGTGGGTCAGGCTACGAGCAGTACTTC. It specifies CAISGSGYEQYF.